This TCR beta chain was sequenced during a study of T cell responses to AZD1222 COVID-19 vaccine. V was clipped by 8 bases and J by 8 bases; unmatched bases: 3. Germline-derived CDR1 and CDR2 are MNHEY and SVGAGI. This CDR3 spans 12 amino acids. Overall study findings and caveats: When two AZD1222 doses had been given, Spike-specific TCR breadth and depth rose.

Worth noting for this clone: Its target is unknown.

Produced via immunoSEQ multiplex PCR; TCRdb's table is partial and in-frame only. The sample consists of roughly 92,000 clones, around 90% of them appearing once. The sample consisted of peripheral blood, taken on day 0 of AZD1222 vaccination. The chain links TRBV6-5 to TRBJ1-6; TRBD1 matches 7 bases. This TCR came from an adult in good health. The CDR3 DNA follows: TGTGCCAGCTGTCAGGGGGATTCACCCCTCCACTTT. Amino acids: CASCQGDSPLHF.